The 22 T cell receptor beta chains below come from one sample, sequenced in a study of T-cell reconstitution after alpha-beta-depleted transplantation in children. Unique molecular identifiers were used in preparing the TCRbeta library. TCRdb re-analysed the PCR reads in MiXCR, keeping a single row per CDR3 protein. The sample has fewer than 150,000 distinct CDR3 sequences, around 9.8% seen once; the top ten hold under 30%. Material: PBMCs, mostly from graft donor cells, obtained 180 days after TCRalphabeta/CD19-depleted stem cell transplant. These receptors were collected from a girl less than two years old who had a stem cell transplant for combined immunodeficiency, so the T cells may come from the graft donor.

In its sample, this clonotype was seen many times. V and J are TRBV12-3 or TRBV12-4 and TRBJ2-5; 13 nucleotides line up with TRBD2. Trimming cost V 5 bases and J 5 bases; bases outside gene matches: 5. The CDR3 covers 15 residues. CDR3 protein: CASSMGLAGTETQYF. In DNA, the CDR3 is TGTGCCAGCAGTATGGGACTAGCGGGGACGGAGACCCAGTACTTC.

The chain is built from TRBV3-1 and TRBJ2-3; TRBD2 is a possible D gene (6 bases). This CDR3 region has 17 residues. Looked up from germline, CDR1 is LGHDT and CDR2 is YNNKEL (reference sequence). V was pared by 4 bases and J by 0 bases, with 17 bases between. As DNA, the CDR3 is TGTGCCAGCAGCCTTTTCCTAGCGCCCTTTAGCACAGATACGCAGTATTTT. The encoded protein is CASSLFLAPFSTDTQYF.

The V gene is TRBV5-1, the J gene TRBJ2-1; D ambiguous. The V and J ends lost 0 bases and 5 bases respectively, with 6 bases between them. CDR1 SGHRS and CDR2 YFSETQ come from the germline V gene. CDR3 length: 13 residues. In DNA, the CDR3 is TGCGCCAGCAGCTTGGGGACCAACAATGAGCAGTTCTTC. Translated, it gives CASSLGTNNEQFF.

This chain links TRBV20-1 with TRBJ2-7; 10 nucleotides match TRBD2. Per the germline V gene, CDR1 is DFQATT and CDR2 is SNEGSKA (reference sequence). This CDR3 spans 15 amino acids. V shed 0 bases and J 2 bases; nucleotides not matched to a gene: 4. CDR3 loop: CSARDLSGGAYEQYF. The CDR3 bases are TGCAGTGCTAGAGACCTGAGCGGGGGGGCCTACGAGCAGTACTTC.

The chain employs TRBV5-1 and TRBJ1-2; tentatively, D is TRBD1 (6 bases). The CDR3 is 15 residues long. Looked up from germline, CDR1 is SGHRS and CDR2 is YFSETQ. V lost 0 bases and J lost 1, with 10 bases in between. The CDR3 loop is CASSLEAGVNYGYTF. DNA for the CDR3: TGCGCCAGCAGCTTGGAAGCAGGGGTTAACTATGGCTACACCTTC.

This chain links TRBV5-1 with TRBJ2-3, with D unclear. Germline-derived CDR1 and CDR2 are SGHRS and YFSETQ. V was clipped by 0 bases and J by 11 bases, with 10 bases between them. The CDR3 is 12 residues long. The CDR3 nucleotides read TGCGCCAGCAGCTTGGAGGGTTCAGAGCAGTATTTT. Encoded protein: CASSLEGSEQYF.

This clonotype was seen only a few times. This chain joins TRBV4-2 and TRBJ2-7; 8 nucleotides line up with TRBD2. The V gene's germline CDR1 is LGHNA and CDR2 YNFKEQ. With 1 base clipped from V and 3 bases from J, the junction kept 23 bases outside the gene matches. This CDR3 has 21 residues. The CDR3 DNA is TGTGCCAGCAGCCAAGTCATCAGCGGGGGTAACCAATACCGGGCTGACTACGAGCAGTACTTC. It encodes CASSQVISGGNQYRADYEQYF.

The table lists this clonotype with a few counts. V and J are TRBV7-9 and TRBJ1-2; D gene ambiguous. CDR3 size: 14 residues. Germline V gene sequence: CDR1 SEHNR, CDR2 FQNEAQ (reference sequence). The germline V and J ends were trimmed by 5 bases and 1 base, with 11 bases remaining between them. The CDR3 reads CASSQFPNNYGYTF. CDR3 nucleotides: TGTGCCAGCAGCCAATTCCCCAATAACTATGGCTACACCTTC. The full variable domain, its missing parts supplied by reference TRBV7-9 and TRBJ1-2, is DTGVSQNPRHKITKRGQNVTFRCDPISEHNRLYWYRQTLGQGPEFLTYFQNEAQLEKSRLLSDRFSAERPKGSFSTLEIQRTEQGDSAMYLCASSQFPNNYGYTFGSGTRLTVV.

The chain has TRBV12-3 or TRBV12-4 and TRBJ2-1, with D maybe TRBD2 (7 bases). The CDR3 runs to 15 residues. Trimming stripped 7 bases from V and 4 bases from J, with 17 bases between. CDR3 sequence reads: CASTMGASGYNEQFF. In DNA, the CDR3 is TGTGCCAGCACCATGGGGGCTAGCGGATACAATGAGCAGTTCTTC.

This clonotype showed up many times. This chain connects TRBV9 to TRBJ2-3; TRBD2 matches at 7 bases. Germline assignment: CDR1 SGDLS and CDR2 YYNGEE. The CDR3 is made up of 17 amino acids. V was pared by 4 bases and J by 0 bases, with 11 bases of the junction left unmatched. DNA of the CDR3: TGTGCCAGCAGCATCCGAGGAGGGACTACCAGCACAGATACGCAGTATTTT. As protein: CASSIRGGTTSTDTQYF.

J is TRBJ1-1 and V is TRBV7-2; D is unclear. V was trimmed by 0 bases and J by 5 bases, leaving 10 bases between them. CDR3 length: 14 residues. CDR1 and CDR2 (germline): SGHTA, FQGNSA. CDR3 sequence reads: CASSLARGFTEAFF. The CDR3 DNA reads TGTGCCAGCAGCTTAGCGCGAGGGTTTACTGAAGCTTTCTTT.

The sample holds many counts of this clonotype. The genes are TRBV12-3 or TRBV12-4 and TRBJ1-4; D gene ambiguous. Trimming cost V 1 base and J 8 bases, with 8 bases left between them. The length of the CDR3 is 13 residues. In DNA, the CDR3 is TGTGCCAGCAGTTTAGGCCTATGGGAAAAACTGTTTTTT. This translates into CASSLGLWEKLFF.

As regards this clonotype: Compared with germline, one end of the junction differs, possibly owing to a read error. The chain joins TRBV10-3 to TRBJ1-3; D ambiguous. Germline CDR1 reads ENHRY; CDR2 reads SYGVKD. The CDR3 runs 15 residues. The CDR3 loop reads CAISEFAGSGNAIYF. In DNA form, the CDR3 reads TGTGCCATCAGTGAGTTCGCGGGTTCCGGAAACGCCATATATTTT.

Many counts were recorded for this clonotype. The chain has TRBV5-1 and TRBJ2-2; the match to TRBD1 covers 7 bases. CDR3 length: 15 amino acids. V lost 2 bases and J lost 0; bases outside the gene matches: 1. The germline V gene has CDR1 SGHRS and CDR2 YFSETQ. CDR3 DNA: TGCGCCAGCAGCTTCGGACAGGCGAACACCGGGGAGCTGTTTTTT. Its protein product is CASSFGQANTGELFF.

This clonotype was found a few times. The J gene is TRBJ1-5, the V gene TRBV7-2, with 7 bases identical to TRBD1. This CDR3 has 15 amino acids. Germline loops: CDR1 SGHTA, CDR2 FQGNSA. Trimming at V came to 0 bases and at J to 5 bases, leaving 4 bases not matched to a gene. The CDR3 sequence: CASSLATGLYQPQHF. DNA of the CDR3: TGTGCCAGCAGCTTAGCGACAGGGCTCTATCAGCCCCAGCATTTT.

The sample holds many counts of this clonotype. At one end, the junction sequence differs from germline, possibly due to a read error. The chain carries TRBV7-7 and TRBJ2-1; 7 nucleotides agree with TRBD2. Germline lookup yields CDR1 SSHAT and CDR2 FNYEAQ (reference sequence). This CDR3 comprises 14 residues. The CDR3 DNA sequence: TGTGCTAGCAGCCCCGGTGGGGGGGTAGGTGAGCAGTTCTTC. Protein product: CASSPGGGVGEQFF.

Written as DNA, the CDR3 is TGCAGTGCTTTCCGGGACAGGCCCTACGAGCAGTACTTC. Its protein is CSAFRDRPYEQYF. This chain connects TRBV20-1 to TRBJ2-7; 8 bases fit TRBD1. This CDR3 is built from 13 residues. V shed 5 bases, J shed 2 bases, and the junction held 5 bases outside the gene matches. Germline V gives CDR1 DFQATT, CDR2 SNEGSKA (reference sequence).

This clonotype occurred a few times. The CDR3 bases are TGTGCCATCAGTGATAAGGGGATAAACACTGAAGCTTTCTTT. As protein: CAISDKGINTEAFF. This chain uses TRBV10-3 with TRBJ1-1; tentatively, D is TRBD1 (5 bases). Germline V lookup: CDR1 ENHRY, CDR2 SYGVKD. With 3 bases removed from V and 2 bases from J, the gap between germline ends came to 10 bases. This CDR3 spans 14 amino acids.

Worth noting for this clonotype: A read error is possible here, since a much larger clone lies one base away. This CDR3 is missing its conserved last phenylalanine or tryptophan, likely due to a read error. V usage is TRBV27 and J usage is TRBJ2-2; unclear D gene. Trimming left V 4 bases short and J 7 bases short, with 4 bases between. CDR1 MNHEY and CDR2 SMNVEV come from the germline V gene (reference sequence). The CDR3 totals 11 residues. The CDR3 DNA reads TGTGCCAGCAGTTCAATCGGGGAGCTGTTTTTG. This translates into CASSSIGELFL.

The chain recombines TRBV6-5 with TRBJ2-2; D ambiguous. Germline loops: CDR1 MNHEY, CDR2 SVGAGI. CDR3 length: 14 amino acids. Trimming left V 0 bases short and J 1 base short, with 3 bases between. CDR3 DNA: TGTGCCAGCAGTTACTCTGGGAACACCGGGGAGCTGTTTTTT. It encodes CASSYSGNTGELFF.

This clonotype came up a few times. The CDR3, as DNA: TGTGCCAGCAGTTACAGGACTAGCGGAAATGAGCAGTTCTTC. It translates to CASSYRTSGNEQFF. The rearrangement uses TRBV6-2 or TRBV6-3 and TRBJ2-1; 10 nucleotides agree with TRBD2. The CDR3 has 14 amino acids. CDR1 MNHEY and CDR2 SVGEGT come from the germline V gene. The V gene end was trimmed by 2 bases and the J gene end by 7 bases; junction bases not matched to a gene: 2.

This clonotype has ten or more counts. The rearrangement uses TRBV10-3 and TRBJ2-2; TRBD2 might be the D (6 bases). The germline CDR1 and CDR2 sequences are ENHRY and SYGVKD. The CDR3 covers 15 residues. V gave up 3 bases and J gave up 6 bases, with 14 bases separating them. The CDR3: CAISDTGGTAGELFF. The CDR3 nucleotides read TGTGCCATCAGTGACACGGGCGGGACCGCCGGGGAGCTGTTTTTT.